The entry that follows covers one T cell receptor beta chain sequence. The sample belongs to a study of blood T cell repertoires in COVID-19. On the study more broadly: The samples span acute and convalescent COVID-19 from the United States, Italy and Spain. The analysed material was cDNA or gDNA that came from T cells, B-cell-depleted T cells, or PBMCs.

As processed by the authors: Amplifying reference gene primers gave estimates of nucleated cell counts. Assay used: immunoSEQ multiplex PCR; TCRdb lists only in-frame clones, some missing. D and trimming come from the DNA, and the V and J calls and clone size come from that table. The table has some 130,000 clones, around 80% seen once. V was cut by 1 base and J by 4 bases, with 13 bases left in between. This CDR3 spans 15 amino acids. The germline CDR1 and CDR2 sequences are LNHDA and SQIVND (reference sequence). The TCR was taken from a man between 60 and 75 years old who had recovered from COVID-19. The chain uses TRBV19 and TRBJ1-1; D is undetermined. Sequenced material: peripheral blood. The CDR3 bases are TGTGCCAGTAGTATAGGACTTCTTGATGTCACTGAAGCTTTCTTT. Its translation: CASSIGLLDVTEAFF.